The present T cell receptor beta chain was sequenced within a study of T cell repertoires in cytomegalovirus infection. Study details: Evidence of both CMV infection and a matching HLA type came from public TCR beta signatures.

TCRdb re-called the reads through MiXCR, storing one row per CDR3 protein. The sample lists hundreds of thousands of distinct CDR3 sequences, more than 20% occurring once. This clonotype appeared many times. J lost 7 bases, V lost 4 bases, and 4 bases had no gene match. Per the germline V gene, CDR1 is SGHTA and CDR2 is FQGTGA. The CDR3 consists of 15 residues. The V call is TRBV7-3, the J call TRBJ2-1, with 13 bases that match TRBD2. The sequence derives from a human donor in good health (CMV status not recorded). Some clones in this sample may be carry-over from other donors' samples. Material for sequencing was CD8+ T cells from PBMCs. The CDR3 sequence: CASSSGLAGPNEQFF. The DNA for the CDR3 is TGTGCCAGCAGCTCGGGACTAGCGGGGCCAAATGAGCAGTTCTTC.